The clone carrying this T cell receptor (beta chain) was seen only once. Measured with immunoSEQ multiplex PCR; TCRdb has only the in-frame clones, and not every one. Counted here are over 55,000 clones, roughly 80% occurring once; the ten biggest clones make up approximately 13%. This sample is drawn from a study of blood T cell repertoires in COVID-19. V lost 6 bases to trimming and J lost 4 bases; unmatched junction nucleotides: 8. The CDR3 is made up of 14 amino acids. CDR1 is SEHNR and CDR2 is FQNEAQ in the germline V gene (reference sequence). The rearrangement links TRBV7-9 to TRBJ1-2, with 7 bases fitting TRBD1. Sequencing used peripheral blood. The source is an elderly woman with acute or convalescent COVID-19. DNA for the CDR3: TGTGCCAGCAGGGTCGTAGACAGGGCCTATGGCTACACCTTC. As protein: CASRVVDRAYGYTF.